This is a list of T cell receptor beta chains from one sample in a study of shared clonotypes between healthy human individuals. Sequenced by immunoSEQ multiplex PCR; TCRdb stores in-frame clones only, minus some. The sample records about 2,500,000 clones, around 90% being singletons. The sample comprised naive CD4+ T cells sorted from blood. These receptors were collected from a man younger than 35 in good health. Both conserved end residues are part of each CDR3. D genes are given only for firm matches. Some rows mark clone size as missing; the rest say once, few, many or name a class of expanded clone.

j_gene: TRBJ2-1; abundance: -; v_gene: TRBV7-2; d_gene: TRBD2; len: 14; CDR3nt: TGTGCCAGCAGCCGGGGGGTCGAACGGGGTGAGCAGTTCTTC; CDR3aa: CASSRGVERGEQFF
j_gene: TRBJ1-2; abundance: -; v_gene: TRBV7-9; d_gene: TRBD1; len: 13; CDR3nt: TGTGCCAGCAGCTCGGACAGGAGTAATGGCTACACCTTC; CDR3aa: CASSSDRSNGYTF
j_gene: TRBJ1-4; abundance: -; v_gene: TRBV6-6; d_gene: TRBD1; len: 15; CDR3nt: TGTGCCAGCAGTTACTCCGACAGGGGGCAGGGAAAACTGTTTTTT; CDR3aa: CASSYSDRGQGKLFF
j_gene: TRBJ2-7; abundance: -; v_gene: TRBV7-9; d_gene: TRBD1; len: 16; CDR3nt: TGTGCCAGCAGCCCCGGGACCGGGACAGGGTCGCAGGAGCAGTACTTC; CDR3aa: CASSPGTGTGSQEQYF
j_gene: TRBJ2-7; abundance: -; v_gene: TRBV5-1; d_gene: -; len: 12; CDR3nt: TGCGCCAGCAGCTTGAGGTCGGGCGAGCAGTACTTC; CDR3aa: CASSLRSGEQYF
j_gene: TRBJ2-2; abundance: -; v_gene: TRBV6-1; d_gene: -; len: 13; CDR3nt: TGTGCCAGTCGCCCCCTGAACACCGGGGAGCTGTTTTTT; CDR3aa: CASRPLNTGELFF
j_gene: TRBJ1-2; abundance: -; v_gene: TRBV5-4; d_gene: -; len: 13; CDR3nt: TGTGCCAGCAGCCCTCCAGGGCAGGACGACTACACCTTC; CDR3aa: CASSPPGQDDYTF
j_gene: TRBJ1-2; abundance: -; v_gene: TRBV7-3; d_gene: -; len: 15; CDR3nt: TGTGCCAGCAGCCCAAACGCAGGAGTTAGTATAGGCTACACCTTC; CDR3aa: CASSPNAGVSIGYTF
j_gene: TRBJ2-7; abundance: -; v_gene: TRBV5-4; d_gene: TRBD1; len: 13; CDR3nt: TGTGCCAGCGGGACAGGTAGGACCTACGAGCAGTACTTC; CDR3aa: CASGTGRTYEQYF
j_gene: TRBJ1-2; abundance: once; v_gene: TRBV25-1; d_gene: -; len: 15; CDR3nt: TGTGCCAGCAGTGAGGGGGCAGGGGCGGCCTATGGCTACACCTTC; CDR3aa: CASSEGAGAAYGYTF
j_gene: TRBJ2-1; abundance: -; v_gene: TRBV10-3; d_gene: -; len: 16; CDR3nt: TGTGCCATCAGTGAGAGGGGCGGAACTTCCTACAATGAGCAGTTCTTC; CDR3aa: CAISERGGTSYNEQFF
j_gene: TRBJ2-7; abundance: -; v_gene: TRBV27; d_gene: TRBD2; len: 17; CDR3nt: TGTGCCAGCAATCTAGCGGCCCCTCACTTGGGCTCCTACGAGCAGTACTTC; CDR3aa: CASNLAAPHLGSYEQYF
j_gene: TRBJ2-3; abundance: -; v_gene: TRBV18; d_gene: TRBD2; len: 17; CDR3nt: TGTGCCAGCTCACCCCCGGGAGGGCTAGCGGGAGAACATACGCAGTATTTT; CDR3aa: CASSPPGGLAGEHTQYF
j_gene: TRBJ2-3; abundance: -; v_gene: TRBV11-1; d_gene: TRBD1; len: 17; CDR3nt: TGTGCCAGCAGCCGACTACCGGGACAGGGGGCCGGAGATACGCAGTATTTT; CDR3aa: CASSRLPGQGAGDTQYF
j_gene: TRBJ2-5; abundance: -; v_gene: TRBV23-1; d_gene: TRBD2; len: 20; CDR3nt: TGCGCCAGCAGTCAAGAGGGGTCTAGCGGGGGGAGTAAAAAAGCGGAGACCCAGTACTTC; CDR3aa: CASSQEGSSGGSKKAETQYF
j_gene: TRBJ1-2; abundance: -; v_gene: TRBV4-1; d_gene: -; len: 15; CDR3nt: TGCGCCAGCAGCCAAGATCTAGTGATGATGTATGGCTACACCTTC; CDR3aa: CASSQDLVMMYGYTF
j_gene: TRBJ1-1; abundance: -; v_gene: TRBV28; d_gene: TRBD1; len: 14; CDR3nt: TGTGCCAGCAGTCGCCAGGGACAGGGATTTGAAGCTTTCTTT; CDR3aa: CASSRQGQGFEAFF
j_gene: TRBJ2-1; abundance: -; v_gene: TRBV23-1; d_gene: TRBD2; len: 17; CDR3nt: TGCGCCAGCAGTCAATTCTGCGGGAGGGCCCAAAACAATGAGCAGTTCTTC; CDR3aa: CASSQFCGRAQNNEQFF
j_gene: TRBJ1-6; abundance: once; v_gene: TRBV28; d_gene: -; len: 14; CDR3nt: TGTGCCAGCAGTTCTCGACGGTATAATTCACCCCTCCACTTT; CDR3aa: CASSSRRYNSPLHF
j_gene: TRBJ1-5; abundance: once; v_gene: TRBV6-1; d_gene: -; len: 15; CDR3nt: TGTGCCAGCAGTCCGCAGCACAGTTCCAATCAGCCCCAGCATTTT; CDR3aa: CASSPQHSSNQPQHF
j_gene: TRBJ2-2; abundance: -; v_gene: TRBV5-1; d_gene: TRBD2; len: 16; CDR3nt: TGCGCCAGCTCCCCCCTCCGGGGGGTGGGCACCGGGGAGCTGTTTTTT; CDR3aa: CASSPLRGVGTGELFF
j_gene: TRBJ2-5; abundance: once; v_gene: TRBV11-2; d_gene: -; len: 17; CDR3nt: TGTGCCAGCAGCTTAGAGGGGGGGCGACTCCCCCAAGAGACCCAGTACTTC; CDR3aa: CASSLEGGRLPQETQYF
j_gene: TRBJ1-1; abundance: -; v_gene: TRBV4-3; d_gene: -; len: 14; CDR3nt: TGCGCCAGCAGCCAAGATGGGTCCTACACTGAAGCTTTCTTT; CDR3aa: CASSQDGSYTEAFF
j_gene: TRBJ1-1; abundance: -; v_gene: TRBV7-9; d_gene: -; len: 14; CDR3nt: TGTGCCAGCAGCCCCGGACGGGGGGACACTGAAGCTTTCTTT; CDR3aa: CASSPGRGDTEAFF
j_gene: TRBJ2-5; abundance: -; v_gene: TRBV5-1; d_gene: -; len: 14; CDR3nt: TGCGCCAGCAGCTTGGAAGGGAACCAAGAGACCCAGTACTTC; CDR3aa: CASSLEGNQETQYF
j_gene: TRBJ1-2; abundance: once; v_gene: TRBV10-1; d_gene: TRBD1; len: 14; CDR3nt: TGCGCCAGCAGTGAGTCAAGAGGGGGCCCCGGCTACACCTTC; CDR3aa: CASSESRGGPGYTF
j_gene: TRBJ2-7; abundance: -; v_gene: TRBV6-5; d_gene: TRBD1; len: 16; CDR3nt: TGTGCCAGCAGTTACTCGAAGCCGGGACAGGCCTACGAGCAGTACTTC; CDR3aa: CASSYSKPGQAYEQYF
j_gene: TRBJ2-2; abundance: once; v_gene: TRBV7-9; d_gene: -; len: 17; CDR3nt: TGTGCCAGCAGCTTAGCAGGGAGAAGACTTAACACCGGGGAGCTGTTTTTT; CDR3aa: CASSLAGRRLNTGELFF
j_gene: TRBJ1-6; abundance: -; v_gene: TRBV9; d_gene: -; len: 14; CDR3nt: TGTGCCAGCAGCACGGGACCGGGACACTCACCCCTCCACTTT; CDR3aa: CASSTGPGHSPLHF
j_gene: TRBJ2-3; abundance: few; v_gene: TRBV30; d_gene: -; len: 11; CDR3nt: TGTGCCTGGAGTAACCCAGATACGCAGTATTTT; CDR3aa: CAWSNPDTQYF
j_gene: TRBJ1-1; abundance: -; v_gene: TRBV11-2; d_gene: -; len: 14; CDR3nt: TGTGCCAGCAGCTTAGAAGGGGGGGTCACTGAAGCTTTCTTT; CDR3aa: CASSLEGGVTEAFF
j_gene: TRBJ2-3; abundance: once; v_gene: TRBV2; d_gene: TRBD2; len: 16; CDR3nt: TGTGCCAGCAGGGGACTAAGACTAGCGGGGACAGATACGCAGTATTTT; CDR3aa: CASRGLRLAGTDTQYF
j_gene: TRBJ1-4; abundance: -; v_gene: TRBV7-9; d_gene: TRBD1; len: 14; CDR3nt: TGTGCCAGCAGCTTCACAGGGGGCTCCGAAAAACTGTTTTTT; CDR3aa: CASSFTGGSEKLFF
j_gene: TRBJ2-5; abundance: -; v_gene: TRBV6-1; d_gene: -; len: 14; CDR3nt: TGTGCCAGCACCCGAGGGGGTCTCCAAGAGACCCAGTACTTC; CDR3aa: CASTRGGLQETQYF
j_gene: TRBJ1-2; abundance: -; v_gene: TRBV29-1; d_gene: -; len: 14; CDR3nt: TGCAGCGTCGCCCAAGGAGAAAGGGGCTATGGCTACACCTTC; CDR3aa: CSVAQGERGYGYTF
j_gene: TRBJ1-2; abundance: once; v_gene: TRBV6-5; d_gene: -; len: 14; CDR3nt: TGTGCCAGCAGTTACTCGAGGCAGGCGTATGGCTACACCTTC; CDR3aa: CASSYSRQAYGYTF
j_gene: TRBJ1-5; abundance: -; v_gene: TRBV15; d_gene: -; len: 15; CDR3nt: TGTGCCACCAGCAGAGATCGGGCTGGGAGGAACCCCCAGCATTTT; CDR3aa: CATSRDRAGRNPQHF
j_gene: TRBJ2-7; abundance: once; v_gene: TRBV21-1; d_gene: -; len: 15; CDR3nt: TGTGCCAGCAGCGTTGAGGGGGGACCTATCTACGAGCAGTACTTC; CDR3aa: CASSVEGGPIYEQYF
j_gene: TRBJ2-3; abundance: -; v_gene: TRBV6-4; d_gene: -; len: 15; CDR3nt: TGTGCCAGCAGTGGGGCCACGGGTGTGAACGATACGCAGTATTTT; CDR3aa: CASSGATGVNDTQYF
j_gene: TRBJ2-5; abundance: -; v_gene: TRBV28; d_gene: -; len: 14; CDR3nt: TGTGCCAGCGAGTTTTCTGGGGGCCCCGAGACCCAGTACTTC; CDR3aa: CASEFSGGPETQYF
j_gene: TRBJ1-1; abundance: -; v_gene: TRBV5-1; d_gene: -; len: 15; CDR3nt: TGCGCCAGCAGCTTGGAAGGGGACCCTTTGAGGGCAGCTTTCTTT; CDR3aa: CASSLEGDPLRAAFF
j_gene: TRBJ1-6; abundance: few; v_gene: TRBV4-1; d_gene: TRBD1; len: 18; CDR3nt: TGCGCCAGCAGCCAAGTTGAGACACAGGGGGCTTTTGGTTCACCCCTCCACTTT; CDR3aa: CASSQVETQGAFGSPLHF
j_gene: TRBJ2-5; abundance: -; v_gene: TRBV30; d_gene: -; len: 12; CDR3nt: TGTGCCTGGAGTCCAGGCCAAGAGACCCAGTACTTC; CDR3aa: CAWSPGQETQYF
j_gene: TRBJ1-2; abundance: -; v_gene: TRBV5-1; d_gene: -; len: 16; CDR3nt: TGCGCCAGCAGCTTGGGGCGGGGCAGGGATTACTATGGCTACACCTTC; CDR3aa: CASSLGRGRDYYGYTF
j_gene: TRBJ1-4; abundance: -; v_gene: TRBV6-1; d_gene: -; len: 15; CDR3nt: TGTGCCAGCAGTGTTGGGGCCCTTCCTAATGAAAAACTGTTTTTT; CDR3aa: CASSVGALPNEKLFF
j_gene: TRBJ1-3; abundance: -; v_gene: TRBV5-1; d_gene: -; len: 15; CDR3nt: TGCGCCAGCAGCTTGTCCAGGACATCTGGAAACACCATATATTTT; CDR3aa: CASSLSRTSGNTIYF
j_gene: TRBJ1-3; abundance: -; v_gene: TRBV30; d_gene: -; len: 14; CDR3nt: TGTGCCTGGAATTCAGGACTCTCTGGGAACACCATATATTTT; CDR3aa: CAWNSGLSGNTIYF
j_gene: TRBJ1-5; abundance: -; v_gene: TRBV28; d_gene: TRBD1; len: 16; CDR3nt: TGTGCCAGCAACTCCGGGACAGGGAGTGCCAATCAGCCCCAGCATTTT; CDR3aa: CASNSGTGSANQPQHF
j_gene: TRBJ2-7; abundance: once; v_gene: TRBV11-2; d_gene: -; len: 14; CDR3nt: TGTGCCAGCAGCATAACAGGGTCCCACTACGAGCAGTACTTC; CDR3aa: CASSITGSHYEQYF